The clone carrying this TCR beta chain was counted at least ten times. Its cognate antigen is unknown. Naive CD8 T cells were picked out by sorting for CD8+CD4-CCR7+CD45RA+. Germline lookup yields CDR1 DFQATT and CDR2 SNEGSKA (reference sequence). J was trimmed by 1 base and V by 0 bases; bases with no gene match: 7. The CDR3 extends over 16 amino acids. TCRdb used MiXCR to reprocess the PCR reads, holding one entry per CDR3 protein. The table records 550,000 to 750,000 distinct CDR3 sequences, just under 20% of them present only once. The data were obtained in a study of molecular identifiers for immune sequencing clone quantification. General observations from the study: Underestimation of highly expanded clone sizes could arise where identical TCR molecules share a barcode.

The sample taken for sequencing was naive CD8+ T cells from blood, with Jurkat cell RNA spiked in. Subset in this sample: FACS-sorted CD8+CD4-CCR7+CD45RA+ naive T cells. The chain is built from TRBV20-1 and TRBJ2-5; TRBD2 agrees at 8 bases. This receptor was obtained from a human donor in good health. Some libraries in this study had Jurkat cell RNA spiked in. CDR3: CSARDISGEPQETQYF. CDR3 DNA: TGCAGTGCTAGAGACATTAGCGGGGAACCCCAAGAGACCCAGTACTTC.